This TCR beta chain was identified during a study of cytomegalovirus exposure and HLA in healthy donors. Germline V gene lookup returns CDR1 LGHNA and CDR2 YNFKEQ. With V trimmed by 0 bases and J by 2 bases, 1 base remained unmatched. The CDR3 sequence is 15 residues long. With respect to this clone: This sample also contains other DNA sequences that code for the same CDR3.

With 60 Vbeta and 13 Jbeta primers, the PCR was carried out. Libraries were prepared by immunoSEQ multiplex PCR; TCRdb keeps only in-frame clonotypes and omits some of them. The data show roughly 110,000 clones, over 70% seen once. The sequenced sample was PBMCs. The receptor was derived from a male donor in good health and CMV-seropositive. This chain links TRBV4-2 with TRBJ2-7, with 10 nucleotides matching TRBD1. The CDR3 region has the DNA TGTGCCAGCAGCCAAGAAGGGACAGGGGCCTACGAGCAGTACTTC. Its translation: CASSQEGTGAYEQYF.